What follows describes a single T cell receptor (beta chain). This table comes from immunoSEQ multiplex PCR, and its TCRdb copy is limited to in-frame clones, with some not included. The table records under 300,000 clones, 75% to 90% of them present only once. The sample originates from a study of blood T cell repertoires in COVID-19. Study background: T cells, B-cell-depleted T cells, or PBMCs provided the cDNA or gDNA that served as material.

The CDR3 is 19 amino acids. The germline CDR1 and CDR2 sequences are PRHDT and FYEKMQ (reference sequence). V shed 9 bases, J shed 0 bases, and the junction held 15 bases outside the gene matches. The material sequenced was peripheral blood. This TCR came from a man in his sixties who had recovered from COVID-19. The chain combines TRBV13 with TRBJ2-3; TRBD2 aligns across 13 bases. CDR3 loop: CASIISRGLAGSSTDTQYF. The CDR3 nucleotides read TGTGCCAGTATAATCAGTAGGGGACTAGCGGGGAGTAGCACAGATACGCAGTATTTT.